One sample yielded the 6 T cell receptor beta chains listed below, sequenced in a study of blood T cell repertoires in COVID-19. Measured with immunoSEQ multiplex PCR; TCRdb has only the in-frame clones, and not every one. The sample lists some 88,000 clones, 65% to 90% occurring once. Sequencing used peripheral blood. The receptors were sampled from a man between 60 and 70 years old with acute or convalescent COVID-19.

This clone is a singleton in its sample. In DNA, the CDR3 is TGCGCCAGCAGCTCAGGACAGGACTTCTATGGCTACACCTTC. Its protein is CASSSGQDFYGYTF. The genes are TRBV5-1 and TRBJ1-2; 7 nucleotides align to TRBD1. The V segment lost 3 bases and the J segment 4 bases; nucleotides outside the gene matches: 6. The CDR3 consists of 14 residues. Germline V gene data show CDR1 as SGHRS and CDR2 as YFSETQ.

The chain combines TRBV7-6 with TRBJ1-1; D unresolved. CDR3 length equals 13 residues. The germline CDR1 and CDR2 sequences are SGHVS and FNYEAQ. Trimming removed 1 base from V and 2 bases from J, with 5 bases in between. CDR3 DNA sequence: TGTGCCAGCAGCTTAGGCAGTAACACTGAAGCTTTCTTT. The encoded protein is CASSLGSNTEAFF.

The CDR3 here is CASSTYLLAGGPYNEQFF. CDR3 nucleotides: TGTGCCAGCAGCACCTACTTACTAGCGGGAGGGCCCTACAATGAGCAGTTCTTC. The V gene is TRBV21-1, the J gene TRBJ2-1; the table's D call of TRBD2 was not tested on the DNA. TRBV21-1 is noted as a pseudogene. The CDR3 has 18 amino acids.

This chain joins TRBV21-1 and TRBJ2-2; whether TRBD2, the table's D call, matches the DNA was not checked. TRBV21-1 is deemed a pseudogene. CDR3 size: 16 residues. The CDR3 loop is CASSIVNLADTGELFF. CDR3 DNA sequence: TGTGCCAGCAGCATCGTGAATCTAGCCGACACCGGGGAGCTGTTTTTT.

This clone was counted between two and nine times. The CDR3 DNA is TGTGCCAGCAGCTTAGGGACAGGGACTTACGAGCAGTACTTC. Its translation: CASSLGTGTYEQYF. The V call is TRBV7-2, the J call TRBJ2-7, with 8 bases fitting TRBD1. V lost 1 base, J lost 4 bases, and 3 bases stayed unmatched. Germline CDR1 reads SGHTA; CDR2 reads FQGNSA. This CDR3 contains 14 residues.

In this sample, this clone turned up a few times. The gene calls are TRBV6-6 and TRBJ1-6, with D possibly being TRBD1 (5 bases). The CDR3 covers 14 residues. V lost 2 bases and J lost 7, with 9 bases in between. CDR1 and CDR2 (germline): MNHNY, SVGAGI (reference sequence). CDR3 residues: CASSYAQANSPLHF. CDR3 nucleotide sequence: TGTGCCAGCAGTTACGCACAGGCCAATTCACCCCTCCACTTT.